This T cell receptor beta chain was captured by sequencing in a study of human T cells and chemical hapten exposure. Study in general: Small volume differences among pooled libraries mainly caused per-sample TCR yield variation.

The sample's time point: healthy volunteer bleed at 6 weeks. The authors extracted total RNA from unfractionated whole blood. This clonotype showed up many times. The library attached unique molecular identifiers to individual cDNA molecules. As handled by the study authors: Counts of TCRs in each sample centred on a median of roughly 89,000 and extended from around 25,000 to 690,000. MiXCR, run by TCRdb on the RACE reads, gives a single entry per CDR3 protein. TCRdb's processing, not the authors' own work, is the source of the V and J calls. Here the sample spans about 65,000 distinct CDR3 sequences, about 5.7% being singletons. The sample taken for sequencing was whole blood. This clonotype originated in a female donor in good health. Some clones in this sample may be carry-over from other donors' samples.

This CDR3 reads CASSSPVETGGTDTQYF. CDR3 DNA sequence: TGTGCCAGCAGCTCCCCAGTCGAGACAGGGGGTACAGATACGCAGTATTTT. The chain recombines TRBV7-2 with TRBJ2-3, with 9 bases lining up with TRBD1. Germline CDR1 SGHTA, CDR2 FQGNSA. The CDR3 consists of 17 residues. V lost 4 bases to trimming and J lost 3 bases; unmatched junction nucleotides: 11.